This note documents a single T cell receptor beta chain sequence. The CDR3 sequence is 15 residues long. Germline V CDR1 and CDR2: SGHNT, YENEEA. V shed 0 bases and J 2 bases; nucleotides not matched to a gene: 3. The sample belongs to a study of blood T cell repertoires in COVID-19. Study at large: The samples span acute and convalescent COVID-19 from the United States, Italy and Spain.

Assay: immunoSEQ multiplex PCR; the TCRdb copy retains only in-frame clones and omits some. The sample holds approximately 200,000 clones; roughly nine tenths are singletons and the top ten take approximately 2.3%. The specimen was peripheral blood. The TCR sequence derives from a man in his sixties or seventies with active or convalescent COVID-19. The V and J genes are TRBV11-3 and TRBJ2-7; TRBD1 agrees at 8 bases. DNA for the CDR3: TGTGCCAGCAGCTTAGATAAGGACAGGGCCTACGAGCAGTACTTC. It is translated as CASSLDKDRAYEQYF.